This T cell receptor beta chain was observed in a study of CD8 T cells in Susac syndrome. Roughly 0.5 to 1 ug RNA was reverse transcribed with random hexamers. TCRdb re-analysed the immunoSEQ multiplex PCR reads in MiXCR, keeping a single row per CDR3 protein. The sample records about 210,000 distinct CDR3 sequences, 93% being singletons. Controls were healthy donors (matched for age and sex). The CDR3 runs to 15 residues. V shed 6 bases, J shed 4 bases, and the junction held 8 bases outside the gene matches. From germline, CDR1 is MNHNY and CDR2 SVGAGI (reference sequence). The sequence derives from a human donor in good health. V is TRBV6-6 and J is TRBJ2-1, with 8 bases that match TRBD2. Sequenced input: CD4+ T cells from PBMCs. Here the CDR3 reads CASRGGGPSYNEQFF. CDR3 sequence (DNA): TGTGCCAGCAGGGGCGGGGGGCCCTCATACAATGAGCAGTTCTTC.